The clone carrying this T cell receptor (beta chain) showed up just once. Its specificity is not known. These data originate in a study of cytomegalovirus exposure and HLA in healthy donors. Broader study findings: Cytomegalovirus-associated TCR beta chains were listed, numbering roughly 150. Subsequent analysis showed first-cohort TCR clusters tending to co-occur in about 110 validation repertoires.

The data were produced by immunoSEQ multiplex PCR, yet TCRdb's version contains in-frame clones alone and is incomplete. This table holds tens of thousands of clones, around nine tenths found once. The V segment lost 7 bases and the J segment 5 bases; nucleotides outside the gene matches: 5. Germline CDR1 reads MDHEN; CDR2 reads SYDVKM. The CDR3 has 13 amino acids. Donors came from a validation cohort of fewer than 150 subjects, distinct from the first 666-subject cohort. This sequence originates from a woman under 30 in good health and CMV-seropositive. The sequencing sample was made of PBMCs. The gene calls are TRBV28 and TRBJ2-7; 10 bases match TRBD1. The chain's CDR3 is CASKETGGHEQYF. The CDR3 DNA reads TGTGCCAGCAAGGAGACAGGGGGCCACGAGCAGTACTTC.